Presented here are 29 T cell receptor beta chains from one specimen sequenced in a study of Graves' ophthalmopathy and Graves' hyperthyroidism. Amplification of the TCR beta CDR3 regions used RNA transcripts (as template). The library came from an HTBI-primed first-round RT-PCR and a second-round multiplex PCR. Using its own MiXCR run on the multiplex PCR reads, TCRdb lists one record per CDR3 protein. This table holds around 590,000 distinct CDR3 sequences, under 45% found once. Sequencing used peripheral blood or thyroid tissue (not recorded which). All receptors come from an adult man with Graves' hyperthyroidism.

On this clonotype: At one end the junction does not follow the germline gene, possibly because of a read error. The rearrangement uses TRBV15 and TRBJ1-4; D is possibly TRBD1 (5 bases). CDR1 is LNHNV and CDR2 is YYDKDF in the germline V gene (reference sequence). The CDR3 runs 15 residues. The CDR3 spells CATSRGAGFNEKLVF. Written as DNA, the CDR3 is TGTGCCACCAGCAGAGGGGCAGGGTTTAATGAAAAACTGGTTTTT.

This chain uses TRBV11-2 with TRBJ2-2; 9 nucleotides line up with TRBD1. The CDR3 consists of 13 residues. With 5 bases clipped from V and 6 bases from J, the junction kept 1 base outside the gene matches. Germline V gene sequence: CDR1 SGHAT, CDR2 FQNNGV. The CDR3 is CASSGTGSGELFF. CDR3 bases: TGTGCCAGCAGCGGGACAGGGTCCGGGGAGCTGTTTTTT.

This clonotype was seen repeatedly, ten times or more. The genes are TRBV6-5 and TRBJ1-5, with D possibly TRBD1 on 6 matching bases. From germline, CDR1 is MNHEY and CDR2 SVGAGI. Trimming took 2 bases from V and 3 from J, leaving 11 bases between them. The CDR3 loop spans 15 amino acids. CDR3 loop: CASSYGQGPNQPQHF. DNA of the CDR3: TGTGCCAGCAGTTACGGGCAGGGGCCCAATCAGCCCCAGCATTTT.

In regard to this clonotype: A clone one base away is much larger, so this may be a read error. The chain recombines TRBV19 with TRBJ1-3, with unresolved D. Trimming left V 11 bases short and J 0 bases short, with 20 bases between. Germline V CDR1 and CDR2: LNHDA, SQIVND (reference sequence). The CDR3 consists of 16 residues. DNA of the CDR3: TGTGCCCGTCGCTGGAGCAGGACCTACTCTGGAAACACCATATATTTT. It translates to CARRWSRTYSGNTIYF.

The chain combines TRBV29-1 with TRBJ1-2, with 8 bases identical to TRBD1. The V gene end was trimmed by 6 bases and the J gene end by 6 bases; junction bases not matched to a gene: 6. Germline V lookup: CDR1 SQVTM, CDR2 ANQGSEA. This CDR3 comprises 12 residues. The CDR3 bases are TGCAGCGTCTCGACAGGGGTTGATGGCTACACCTTC. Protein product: CSVSTGVDGYTF.

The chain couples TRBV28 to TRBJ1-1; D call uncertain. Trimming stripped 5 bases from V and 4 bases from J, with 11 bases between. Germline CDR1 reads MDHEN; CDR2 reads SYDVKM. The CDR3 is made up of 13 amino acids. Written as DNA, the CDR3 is TGTGCCAGCAGTCTAGGGCCAACCACTGAAGCTTTCTTT. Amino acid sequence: CASSLGPTTEAFF.

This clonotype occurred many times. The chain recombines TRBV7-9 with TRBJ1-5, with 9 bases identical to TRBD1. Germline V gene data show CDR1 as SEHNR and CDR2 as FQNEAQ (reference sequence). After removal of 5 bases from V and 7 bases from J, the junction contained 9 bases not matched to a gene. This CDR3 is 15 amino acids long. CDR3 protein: CASSRVTGGNQPQHF. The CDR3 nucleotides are TGTGCCAGCAGCCGCGTGACAGGGGGTAACCAGCCCCAGCATTTT. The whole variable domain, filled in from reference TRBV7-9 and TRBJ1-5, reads DTGVSQNPRHKITKRGQNVTFRCDPISEHNRLYWYRQTLGQGPEFLTYFQNEAQLEKSRLLSDRFSAERPKGSFSTLEIQRTEQGDSAMYLCASSRVTGGNQPQHFGDGTRLSIL.

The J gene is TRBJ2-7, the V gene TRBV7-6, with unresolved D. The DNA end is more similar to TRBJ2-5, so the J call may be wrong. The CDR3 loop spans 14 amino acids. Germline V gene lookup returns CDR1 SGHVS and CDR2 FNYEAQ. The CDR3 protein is CASSADGYGETQYF. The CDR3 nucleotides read TGTGCCAGCAGCGCGGACGGATACGGGGAGACCCAGTACTTC.

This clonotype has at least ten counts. The CDR3 region is CASRQTGGAHEQYF. The CDR3 region has the DNA TGTGCCAGCAGACAGACAGGGGGCGCCCACGAGCAGTACTTC. The chain has TRBV6-5 and TRBJ2-7; 10 nucleotides agree with TRBD1. After removal of 6 bases from V and 5 bases from J, the junction contained 7 bases not matched to a gene. The CDR3 loop spans 14 amino acids. The V gene's germline CDR1 is MNHEY and CDR2 SVGAGI.

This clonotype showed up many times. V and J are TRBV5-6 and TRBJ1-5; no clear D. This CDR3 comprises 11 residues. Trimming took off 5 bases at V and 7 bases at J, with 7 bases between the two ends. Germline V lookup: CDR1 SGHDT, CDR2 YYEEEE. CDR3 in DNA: TGTGCCAGCAGACAAGTACAGCCCCAGCATTTT. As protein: CASRQVQPQHF.

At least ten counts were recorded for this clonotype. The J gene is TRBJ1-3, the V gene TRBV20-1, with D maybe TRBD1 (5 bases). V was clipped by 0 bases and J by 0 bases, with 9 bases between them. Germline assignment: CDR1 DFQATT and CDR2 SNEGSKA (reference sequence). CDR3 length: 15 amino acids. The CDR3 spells CSARDETASGNTIYF. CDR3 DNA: TGCAGTGCTAGAGATGAGACAGCCTCTGGAAACACCATATATTTT.

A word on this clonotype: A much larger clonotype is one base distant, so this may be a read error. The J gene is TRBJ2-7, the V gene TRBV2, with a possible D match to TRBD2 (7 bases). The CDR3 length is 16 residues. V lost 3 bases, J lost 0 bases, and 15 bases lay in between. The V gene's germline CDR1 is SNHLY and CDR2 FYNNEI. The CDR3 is CASSDLGGGASYEQYF. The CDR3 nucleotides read TGTGCCAGCAGTGATTTAGGGGGGGGGGCCTCCTACGAGCAGTACTTC.

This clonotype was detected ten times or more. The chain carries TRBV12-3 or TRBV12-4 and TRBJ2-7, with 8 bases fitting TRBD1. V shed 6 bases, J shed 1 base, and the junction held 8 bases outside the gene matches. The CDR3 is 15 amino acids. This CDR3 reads CASSRTGFLSYEQYF. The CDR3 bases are TGTGCCAGCAGCCGGACAGGGTTCTTGTCCTACGAGCAGTACTTC.

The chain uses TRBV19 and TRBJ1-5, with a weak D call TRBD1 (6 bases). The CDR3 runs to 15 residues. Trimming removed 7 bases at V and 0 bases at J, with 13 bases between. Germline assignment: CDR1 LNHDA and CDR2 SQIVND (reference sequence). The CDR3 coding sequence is TGTGCCAGTACCGACTACAGGGCTAGCAATCAGCCCCAGCATTTT. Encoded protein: CASTDYRASNQPQHF. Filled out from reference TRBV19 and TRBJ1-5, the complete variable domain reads DGGITQSPKYLFRKEGQNVTLSCEQNLNHDAMYWYRQDPGQGLRLIYYSQIVNDFQKGDIAEGYSVSREKKESFPLTVTSAQKNPTAFYLCASTDYRASNQPQHFGDGTRLSIL.

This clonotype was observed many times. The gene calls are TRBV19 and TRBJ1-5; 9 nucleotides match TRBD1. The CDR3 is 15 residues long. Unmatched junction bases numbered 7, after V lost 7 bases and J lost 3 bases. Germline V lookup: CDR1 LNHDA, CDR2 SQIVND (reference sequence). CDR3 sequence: CASTTTGGPNQPQHF. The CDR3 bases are TGTGCCAGTACCACAACAGGGGGCCCCAATCAGCCCCAGCATTTT.

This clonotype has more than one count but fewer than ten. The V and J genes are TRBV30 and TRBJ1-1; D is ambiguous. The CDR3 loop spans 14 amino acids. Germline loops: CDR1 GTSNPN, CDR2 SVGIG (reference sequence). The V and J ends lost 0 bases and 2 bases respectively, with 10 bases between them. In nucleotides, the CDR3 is TGTGCCTGGAGTGTATATCGGGGTAACACTGAAGCTTTCTTT. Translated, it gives CAWSVYRGNTEAFF.

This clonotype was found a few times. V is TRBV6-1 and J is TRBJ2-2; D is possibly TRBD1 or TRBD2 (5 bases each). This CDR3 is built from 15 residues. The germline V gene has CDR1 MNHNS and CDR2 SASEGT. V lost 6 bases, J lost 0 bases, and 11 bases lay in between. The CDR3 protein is CASRRGRANTGELFF. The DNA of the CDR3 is TGTGCCAGCAGGAGGGGCAGGGCGAACACCGGGGAGCTGTTTTTT.

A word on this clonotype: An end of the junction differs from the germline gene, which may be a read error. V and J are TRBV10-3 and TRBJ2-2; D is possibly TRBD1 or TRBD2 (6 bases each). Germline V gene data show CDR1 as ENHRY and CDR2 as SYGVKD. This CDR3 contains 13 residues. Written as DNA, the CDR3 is TGTGCCAGCAGTTACTGGGACAAGGGAGGGCTGTTTTTT. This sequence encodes CASSYWDKGGLFF.

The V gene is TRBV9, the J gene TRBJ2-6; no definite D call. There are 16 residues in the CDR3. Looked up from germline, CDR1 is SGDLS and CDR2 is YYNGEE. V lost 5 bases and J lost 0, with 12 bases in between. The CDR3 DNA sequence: TGTGCCAGCAGTTCTAATCCCAGCTCTGGGGCCAACGTCCTGACTTTC. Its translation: CASSSNPSSGANVLTF.

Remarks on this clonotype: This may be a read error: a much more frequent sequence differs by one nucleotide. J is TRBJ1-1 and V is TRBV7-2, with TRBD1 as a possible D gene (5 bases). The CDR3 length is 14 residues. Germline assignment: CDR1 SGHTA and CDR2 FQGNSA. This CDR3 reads CAGSLDGGWSEAFF. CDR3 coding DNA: TGTGCCGGCAGCTTAGATGGGGGGTGGTCTGAAGCTTTCTTT.

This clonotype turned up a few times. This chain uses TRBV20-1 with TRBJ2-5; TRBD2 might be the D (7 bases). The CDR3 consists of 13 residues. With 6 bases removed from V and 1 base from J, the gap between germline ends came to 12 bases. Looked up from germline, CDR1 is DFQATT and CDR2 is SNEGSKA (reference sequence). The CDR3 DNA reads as TGCAGTGCCGGGGGGCGGGCCCAAGAGACCCAGTACTTC. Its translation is CSAGGRAQETQYF.

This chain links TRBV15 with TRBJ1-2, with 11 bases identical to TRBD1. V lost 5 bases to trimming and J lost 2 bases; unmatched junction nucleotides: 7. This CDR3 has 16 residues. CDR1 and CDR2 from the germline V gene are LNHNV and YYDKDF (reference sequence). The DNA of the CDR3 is TGTGCCACCAGCGCCCGGACAGGGGGCGCGAACTATGGCTACACCTTC. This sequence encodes CATSARTGGANYGYTF.

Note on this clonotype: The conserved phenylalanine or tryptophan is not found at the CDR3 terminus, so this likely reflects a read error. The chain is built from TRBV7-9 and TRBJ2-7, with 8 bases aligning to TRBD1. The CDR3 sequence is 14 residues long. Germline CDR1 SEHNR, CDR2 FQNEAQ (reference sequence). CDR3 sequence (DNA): TGTGCCGGCAGCTTAGGACAGGGTGTCTACGAGCAGTACCTC. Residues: CAGSLGQGVYEQYL.

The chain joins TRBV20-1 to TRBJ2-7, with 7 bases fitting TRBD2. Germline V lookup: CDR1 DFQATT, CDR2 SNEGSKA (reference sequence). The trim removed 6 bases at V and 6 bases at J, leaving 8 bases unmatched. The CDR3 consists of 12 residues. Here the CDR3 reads CSATRPGGEQYF. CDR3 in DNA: TGCAGTGCAACCCGGCCGGGGGGCGAGCAGTACTTC.

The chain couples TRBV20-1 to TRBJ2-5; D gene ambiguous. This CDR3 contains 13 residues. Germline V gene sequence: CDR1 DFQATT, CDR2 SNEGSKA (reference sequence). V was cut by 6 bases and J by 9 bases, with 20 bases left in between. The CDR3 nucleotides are TGCAGTGCCTCTCCGGGCAACAATCAGCCCCAGTACTTC. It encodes CSASPGNNQPQYF.

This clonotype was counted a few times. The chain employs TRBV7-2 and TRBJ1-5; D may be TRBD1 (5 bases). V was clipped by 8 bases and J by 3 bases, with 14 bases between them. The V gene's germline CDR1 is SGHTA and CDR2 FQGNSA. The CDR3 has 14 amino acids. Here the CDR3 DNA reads TGTGCCAGCTCGAGTGGGGCTGTCAATCAGCCCCAGCATTTT. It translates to CASSSGAVNQPQHF.

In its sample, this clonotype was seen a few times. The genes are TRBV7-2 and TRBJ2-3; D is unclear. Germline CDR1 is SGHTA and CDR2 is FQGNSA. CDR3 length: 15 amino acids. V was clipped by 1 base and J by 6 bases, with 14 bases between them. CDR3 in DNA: TGTGCCAGCAGCTTAGATGACGGGCAAGGGGATACGCAGTATTTT. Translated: CASSLDDGQGDTQYF.

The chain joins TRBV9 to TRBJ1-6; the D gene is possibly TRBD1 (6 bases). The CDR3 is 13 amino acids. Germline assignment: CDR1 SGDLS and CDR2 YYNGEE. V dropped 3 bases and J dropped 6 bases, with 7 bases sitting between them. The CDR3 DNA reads TGTGCCAGCAGCGGCAGGGGTAATTCACCCCTCCACTTT. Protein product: CASSGRGNSPLHF.

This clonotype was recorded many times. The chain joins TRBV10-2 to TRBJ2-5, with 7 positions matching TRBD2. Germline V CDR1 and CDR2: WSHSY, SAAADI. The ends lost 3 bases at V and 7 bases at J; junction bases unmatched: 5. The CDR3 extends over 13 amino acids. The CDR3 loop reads CASSDGLEGTQYF. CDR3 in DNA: TGCGCCAGCAGTGATGGACTAGAAGGGACCCAGTACTTC.